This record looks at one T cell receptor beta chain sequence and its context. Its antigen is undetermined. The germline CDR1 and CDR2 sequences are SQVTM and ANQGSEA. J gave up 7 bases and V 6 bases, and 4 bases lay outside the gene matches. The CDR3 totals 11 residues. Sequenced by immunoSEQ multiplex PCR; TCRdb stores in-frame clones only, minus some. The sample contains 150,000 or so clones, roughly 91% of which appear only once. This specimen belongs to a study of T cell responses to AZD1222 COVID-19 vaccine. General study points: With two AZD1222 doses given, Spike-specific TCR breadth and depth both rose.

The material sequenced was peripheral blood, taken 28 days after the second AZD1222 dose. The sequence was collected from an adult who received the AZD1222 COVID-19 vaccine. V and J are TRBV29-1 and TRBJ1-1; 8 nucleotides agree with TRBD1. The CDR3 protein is CSVVGTGEAFF. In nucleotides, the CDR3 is TGCAGCGTGGTAGGGACAGGTGAAGCTTTCTTT.